This is a list of T cell receptor beta chains from one sample in a study of yellow fever vaccine responses in identical twins. TCRdb called the RT-PCR reads again in MiXCR, with one record for every CDR3 protein. The sample contains about 6,000 distinct CDR3 sequences, 75% to 80% of which appear only once. The sample here was T cells from blood (PBMCs), unsorted or a sorted subset (not recorded which), taken before or after yellow fever vaccination (not recorded which). The receptors were sampled from a woman between 18 and 30 years old who received the yellow fever vaccine. Each CDR3 is given with its conserved first and last residue. A D gene is named only where the DNA matches it firmly. Clone size is not always given. Where it is, it says once, few, many or a class for expanded clones.

clone size	D gene	V gene	J gene	CDR3 DNA	CDR3 protein
few	-	TRBV6-4	TRBJ2-3	TGTGCCAGCAGTGACGGTAGCACAGATACGCAGTATTTT	CASSDGSTDTQYF
-	-	TRBV12-3/TRBV12-4	TRBJ1-2	TGTGCCAGCAGCCCTCAGGTTATTTATGGCTACACCTTC	CASSPQVIYGYTF
-	-	TRBV18	TRBJ1-1	TGTGCCAGCTCACAGGGATCGGACACTGAAGCTTTCTTT	CASSQGSDTEAFF
-	-	TRBV7-9	TRBJ1-1	TGTGCCAGCAGCGCCCTACCTGAAGCTTTCTTT	CASSALPEAFF
-	-	TRBV12-3/TRBV12-4	TRBJ2-1	TGTGCCAGCAGCTATGACACCGGGAAGTTCTTC	CASSYDTGKFF
-	-	TRBV3-1	TRBJ1-6	TGTGCCAGCAGCCACACAGGGTTTGGCTCTAATTCACCCCTCCACTTT	CASSHTGFGSNSPLHF
few	-	TRBV29-1	TRBJ1-5	TGCAGCGTTGGGGTGGCCAGGGGTCAGCCCCAGCATTTT	CSVGVARGQPQHF
-	-	TRBV20-1	TRBJ2-7	TGCAGTGCAGCCCGGGGAGACTACGAGCAGTACTTC	CSAARGDYEQYF
few	TRBD1	TRBV6-1	TRBJ1-2	TGTGCCAGCAGGCCCCCGGGACAGCCCGCAGTGATCACCTTC	CASRPPGQPAVITF
few	-	TRBV20-1	TRBJ2-1	TGCAGTGCGGCGCGGAATTACAATGAGCAGTTCTTC	CSAARNYNEQFF
-	TRBD1	TRBV19	TRBJ1-5	TGTGCCAGTAGTCTAACAGGGGGCGTTCAGCCCCAGCATTTT	CASSLTGGVQPQHF
-	-	TRBV29-1	TRBJ2-7	TGCAGCGCTGGGGACGGCTCCTACGAGCAGTACTTC	CSAGDGSYEQYF
-	TRBD1	TRBV20-1	TRBJ2-3	TGCAGTGCCCTCAGACAGGGTTCGGGAGATACGCAGTATTTT	CSALRQGSGDTQYF
-	-	TRBV11-1	TRBJ1-1	TGTGCCAGCAGCTTAGCGCTGGGGGCCACTGAAGCTTTCTTT	CASSLALGATEAFF
-	-	TRBV14	TRBJ2-7	TGTGCCAGCAGCCAAGTGCCGGGACTCTCCTACGAGCAGTACTTC	CASSQVPGLSYEQYF
-	-	TRBV5-1	TRBJ2-1	TGCGCCAGCAGCTTGGATAGCGTAGGTAATGAGCAGTTCTTC	CASSLDSVGNEQFF
-	-	TRBV20-1	TRBJ2-1	TGCAGTGCTCGGGGGGCTAGCGCAATAAATGAGCAGTTCTTC	CSARGASAINEQFF
-	-	TRBV6-1	TRBJ2-7	TGTGCCAGCAGTGAAGTAGGCAGGGGATACGAGCAGTACTTC	CASSEVGRGYEQYF
-	TRBD2	TRBV11-3	TRBJ2-1	TGTGCCAGCAGCCCACTAGCGCCCACCTACAATGAGCAGTTCTTC	CASSPLAPTYNEQFF
-	-	TRBV15	TRBJ2-7	TGTGCCACCAGCGACCCCGGGGGCTTGGAGCAGTACTTC	CATSDPGGLEQYF
-	TRBD2	TRBV15	TRBJ2-1	TGTGCCACCAGCAGAGATAGGTCTAGCGGGGACTCCAATGAGCAGTTCTTC	CATSRDRSSGDSNEQFF
-	-	TRBV11-3	TRBJ1-1	TGTGCCAGCAGCTTACAGGGTGGAAACACTGAAGCTTTCTTT	CASSLQGGNTEAFF
-	TRBD1	TRBV10-3	TRBJ1-5	TGTGCCATCAGTGAGACAGGGGGTCCAAATCAGCCCCAGCATTTT	CAISETGGPNQPQHF
-	-	TRBV28	TRBJ1-1	TGTGCCAGCAGGGCACGGGCCGGGATGGCTTTCTTT	CASRARAGMAFF
-	-	TRBV18	TRBJ2-5	TGTGCCAGCTCACCTGAAGAGACCCAGTACTTC	CASSPEETQYF
-	TRBD2	TRBV13	TRBJ2-1	TGTGCCAGCCCCGAAAGGCGCGGGAGGGTTTACAATGAGCAGTTCTTC	CASPERRGRVYNEQFF
-	-	TRBV6-2/TRBV6-3	TRBJ2-1	TGTGCCAGCAGTCTTCACGCTAGGGGGAATGAGCAGTTCTTC	CASSLHARGNEQFF
-	-	TRBV20-1	TRBJ2-4	TGCAGTGCTAGAACCAGGTCCTTAGCCAAAAACATTCAGTACTTC	CSARTRSLAKNIQYF
few	TRBD2	TRBV6-5	TRBJ2-2	TGTGCCAGCAGTTCAGGCGGGGGGCCGGGCTTCGCGAACACCGGGGAGCTGTTTTTT	CASSSGGGPGFANTGELFF
-	-	TRBV10-3	TRBJ1-1	TGTGCCATCAGTGACCTGGCCCGGGGGCTGAACACTGAAGCTTTCTTT	CAISDLARGLNTEAFF
-	TRBD2	TRBV2	TRBJ2-7	TGTGCCAGCGGCCCCGGACTAGCCTACGAGCAGTACTTC	CASGPGLAYEQYF
-	-	TRBV20-1	TRBJ1-6	TGCAGTGCTAGAGATAACAGGGCCAATTCACCCCTCCACTTT	CSARDNRANSPLHF
-	-	TRBV3-1	TRBJ1-1	TGTGCCAGCAGCCAAGTTACCTCTGAAGCTTTCTTT	CASSQVTSEAFF
few	TRBD2	TRBV2	TRBJ2-7	TGTGCCAGCGCTGAGACTAGCGGGAGTCTCTACGAGCAGTACTTC	CASAETSGSLYEQYF
once	TRBD2	TRBV20-1	TRBJ2-5	TGCAGTGCCCATATAGCGGGGGGTATGCGAGAGACCCAGTACTTC	CSAHIAGGMRETQYF
-	-	TRBV6-2/TRBV6-3	TRBJ2-4	TGTGCCAGCAGTTACTCCCCAGCCAGCATTCAGTACTTC	CASSYSPASIQYF
-	-	TRBV4-1	TRBJ2-1	TGCGCCAGCAGAACTCAACGAGGGGACTACAATGAGCAGTTCTTC	CASRTQRGDYNEQFF
-	-	TRBV20-1	TRBJ1-4	TGCAGTGCTACCCCGGGTGAAAAACTGTTTTTT	CSATPGEKLFF
few	-	TRBV4-1	TRBJ1-5	TGCGCCAGCAGCCAAGAAGGGGGAGGGAATCAGCCCCAGCATTTT	CASSQEGGGNQPQHF
-	TRBD2	TRBV4-1	TRBJ2-7	TGCGCCAGCAGGTCTAGCGGGGGCACTTACGAGCAGTACTTC	CASRSSGGTYEQYF
-	-	TRBV21-1	TRBJ2-7	TGTGCCAGCAGCAATCCCGTGACCGGGTCAACCTCTTTGGAGCAGTACTTC	CASSNPVTGSTSLEQYF
-	TRBD2	TRBV3-1	TRBJ2-7	TGTGCCAGCAGCCAAGCTAGCGGCAACTACGAGCAGTACTTC	CASSQASGNYEQYF
-	TRBD1	TRBV20-1	TRBJ2-3	TGCAGTGCTCACCGGGACAGTACGTATTTT	CSAHRDSTYF
few	TRBD1	TRBV11-1	TRBJ1-4	TGTGCCAGCAGCTCAAGGACAGGGGAGGAAAAACTGTTTTTT	CASSSRTGEEKLFF
-	-	TRBV11-2	TRBJ1-1	TGTGCCAGCAGCTACACTGCCTGGGGGACTGAAGCTTTCTTT	CASSYTAWGTEAFF
-	TRBD1	TRBV5-5	TRBJ2-1	TGTGCCAGCAGCTTGGACGGGACAGGGGGCTCCTACAATGAGCAGTTCTTC	CASSLDGTGGSYNEQFF
few	-	TRBV7-6	TRBJ2-1	TGTGCCAGCAGCTTAGTAATGAGCCGGAATGAGCAGTTCTTC	CASSLVMSRNEQFF
-	-	TRBV11-1	TRBJ1-1	TGTGCCAGCAGCTTAGTTGAGGGAGGCACTGAAGCTTTCTTT	CASSLVEGGTEAFF
-	-	TRBV10-1	TRBJ2-2	TGCGCCAGCAGTGATTCTCTCGGGGGACTCACCGGGGAGCTGTTTTTT	CASSDSLGGLTGELFF
-	TRBD2	TRBV14	TRBJ2-4	TGTGCCAGCAGCGACAACCTAGCGGGAGCCAAAAACATTCAGTACTTC	CASSDNLAGAKNIQYF
few	TRBD1	TRBV11-1	TRBJ2-5	TGTGCCAGCAGCTTGCCCGGAACAGGGGAACAAGAGACCCAGTACTTC	CASSLPGTGEQETQYF
-	-	TRBV13	TRBJ2-5	TGTGCCAGCAGCTTGGGGACAAAAGAGACCCAGTACTTC	CASSLGTKETQYF
-	-	TRBV11-3	TRBJ2-1	TGTGCCAGCAGCTTAGAGGCAGGGAGAACAGAGCAGTTCTTC	CASSLEAGRTEQFF
-	-	TRBV12-3/TRBV12-4	TRBJ1-2	TGTGCCAGCAGTTTTCATGCCGGCGGCTCTGGCTACACCTTC	CASSFHAGGSGYTF
few	TRBD2	TRBV2	TRBJ2-1	TGTGCCAGCAGTCCGGGACTAGCGATCAATGAGCAGTTCTTC	CASSPGLAINEQFF
-	-	TRBV6-5	TRBJ1-5	TGTGCCAGCAGTTACCAAGACGGCAATCAGCCCCAGCATTTT	CASSYQDGNQPQHF
-	TRBD2	TRBV12-3/TRBV12-4	TRBJ2-1	TGTGCCAGCAGCCCTAGCGGAGACGAGCAGTTCTTC	CASSPSGDEQFF
-	-	TRBV29-1	TRBJ2-1	TGCAGCTCAACAGAACCCTCCTACAATGAGCAGTTCTTC	CSSTEPSYNEQFF
-	TRBD2	TRBV28	TRBJ2-1	TGTGCCAGCAGTTTAGTCATAGCGGGAGGGCCCTTGGATGAGCAGTTCTTC	CASSLVIAGGPLDEQFF
-	TRBD1	TRBV11-1	TRBJ1-5	TGTGCCAGCAGCCCCGGGACAGGGGGCAGTCAGCCCCAGCATTTT	CASSPGTGGSQPQHF